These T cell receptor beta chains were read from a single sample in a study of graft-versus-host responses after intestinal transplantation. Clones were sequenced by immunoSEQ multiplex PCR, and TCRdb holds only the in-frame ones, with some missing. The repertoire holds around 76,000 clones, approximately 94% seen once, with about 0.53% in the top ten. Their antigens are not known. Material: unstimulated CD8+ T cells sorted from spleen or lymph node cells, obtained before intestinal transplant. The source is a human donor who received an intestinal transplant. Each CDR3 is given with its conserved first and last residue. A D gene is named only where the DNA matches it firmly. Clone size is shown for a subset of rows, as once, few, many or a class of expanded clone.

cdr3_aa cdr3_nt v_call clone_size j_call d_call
CASSLISLRTGVSYEQYF TGTGCCAGCAGCTTAATTTCCCTCCGGACAGGGGTATCCTACGAGCAGTACTTC TRBV7-9 NA TRBJ2-7 TRBD1
CASSAPGTTHSNEQFF TGTGCCAGCAGCGCCCCCGGGACAACGCATAGCAATGAGCAGTTCTTC TRBV9 NA TRBJ2-1 NA
CASSIGWTGGQGTDTQYF TGTGCCAGTAGTATAGGCTGGACAGGGGGCCAAGGCACAGATACGCAGTATTTT TRBV19 NA TRBJ2-3 TRBD1
CASSQTGEPNYGYTF TGTGCCAGTAGCCAGACAGGGGAACCTAACTATGGCTACACCTTC TRBV19 NA TRBJ1-2 TRBD1
CASSQVLAGIYEQYF TGCGCCAGCAGCCAAGTGCTAGCGGGGATCTACGAGCAGTACTTC TRBV4-1 once TRBJ2-7 TRBD2
CASSFGWETLNQPQHF TGTGCCAGCAGCTTTGGGTGGGAGACCCTCAATCAGCCCCAGCATTTT TRBV5-4 NA TRBJ1-5 NA
CASSQTWGEQETQYF TGTGCCAGCAGCCAAACATGGGGAGAACAAGAGACCCAGTACTTC TRBV4-2 NA TRBJ2-5 NA
CATSRTSGLAVNNEQFF TGTGCCACCAGCAGAACCTCGGGACTAGCGGTGAACAATGAGCAGTTCTTC TRBV15 NA TRBJ2-1 TRBD2
CASSSGPSSYEQYF TGTGCCAGCAGCTCGGGACCCAGCTCCTACGAGCAGTACTTC TRBV9 NA TRBJ2-7 NA
CASSPEAAYEQYF TGTGCCAGCAGCCCGGAGGCAGCCTACGAGCAGTACTTC TRBV7-9 NA TRBJ2-7 NA
CASSLASGRAIGRQFF TGTGCCAGCAGCTTAGCTAGCGGGAGGGCCATTGGGCGGCAGTTCTTC TRBV7-9 NA TRBJ2-1 TRBD2
CASSLQGRGPQHF TGTGCCAGCAGTTTGCAGGGTCGGGGGCCCCAGCATTTT TRBV28 NA TRBJ1-5 NA
CASRDYTYEQYF TGTGCCAGCAGGGACTACACCTACGAGCAGTACTTC TRBV27 NA TRBJ2-7 NA
CASSLVGGSYNEQFF TGTGCCAGCAGCTTAGTAGGCGGTTCCTACAATGAGCAGTTCTTC TRBV7-7 NA TRBJ2-1 NA
CASSLASGQRAYYEQYF TGCGCCAGCAGCTTGGCCAGTGGGCAGAGAGCTTACTACGAGCAGTACTTC TRBV5-1 NA TRBJ2-7 NA
CASSPGTRYNEQFF TGTGCCAGCAGTCCCGGGACTAGATATAATGAGCAGTTCTTC TRBV7-9 NA TRBJ2-1 TRBD2
CASSSFPEGLAGGYEQYF TGTGCCAGCAGTTCCTTCCCCGAAGGACTAGCGGGAGGGTACGAGCAGTACTTC TRBV28 NA TRBJ2-7 TRBD2
CASSLGTGLNQPQHF TGTGCCAGCAGCTTAGGGACAGGTCTCAATCAGCCCCAGCATTTT TRBV6-1 NA TRBJ1-5 TRBD1
CASSYGTELNEQFF TGTGCCAGCAGTTACGGGACAGAGCTCAATGAGCAGTTCTTC TRBV6-5 NA TRBJ2-1 TRBD1
CASSAQGSLEF TGCGCCAGCAGCGCACAGGGTTCCTTGGAGTTT TRBV5-1 few TRBJ1-3 NA
CASREQGNTGELFF TGCGCCAGCAGGGAACAGGGAAACACCGGGGAGCTGTTTTTT TRBV10-1 NA TRBJ2-2 NA
CSVEYGTGGMNTEAFF TGCAGCGTTGAATACGGGACAGGGGGCATGAACACTGAAGCTTTCTTT TRBV29-1 NA TRBJ1-1 TRBD1
CASSLNAGVVAFF TGTGCCAGCAGTTTAAATGCAGGGGTAGTAGCTTTCTTT TRBV27 NA TRBJ1-1 NA
CASSYSMQGGTEAFF TGTGCCAGCAGTTACTCGATGCAGGGAGGAACTGAAGCTTTCTTT TRBV6-5 NA TRBJ1-1 NA
CASSFLNLYEQYF TGTGCCAGCAGTTTCCTCAACCTATACGAGCAGTACTTC TRBV28 NA TRBJ2-7 NA
CASSQTYEQYF TGTGCCAGCAGTCAAACCTACGAGCAGTACTTC TRBV14 NA TRBJ2-7 NA
CASSLGQSGEKLFF TGTGCCAGCAGCTTAGGGCAGTCGGGTGAAAAACTGTTTTTT TRBV11-2 NA TRBJ1-4 NA
CATSGQDEAFF TGTGCCACCTCTGGACAGGATGAAGCTTTCTTT TRBV15 NA TRBJ1-1 TRBD1
CASSETDNEQFF TGTGCCAGCAGTGAGACAGACAATGAGCAGTTCTTC TRBV2 NA TRBJ2-1 NA
CASSSLTGANTEAFF TGTGCCAGCAGCTCATTGACAGGAGCTAACACTGAAGCTTTCTTT TRBV11-2 NA TRBJ1-1 NA
CASSSGTGFETQYF TGTGCCAGCAGCTCCGGGACAGGTTTTGAGACCCAGTACTTC TRBV5-4 NA TRBJ2-5 TRBD1
CASSSPLQGAETQYF TGTGCCAGCAGTTCCCCCCTCCAGGGGGCTGAGACCCAGTACTTC TRBV27 NA TRBJ2-5 TRBD1
CASSLPPRQGFETQYF TGTGCCAGCAGCTTACCCCCAAGACAGGGGTTCGAGACCCAGTACTTC TRBV7-7 once TRBJ2-5 TRBD1
CASSLRADGQGRWEKLFF TGTGCCAGCAGTTTACGCGCGGATGGACAGGGTCGGTGGGAAAAACTGTTTTTT TRBV27 NA TRBJ1-4 TRBD1
CASSVGLAGTWNNEQFF TGTGCCAGCAGCGTAGGCCTAGCGGGAACGTGGAATAATGAGCAGTTCTTC TRBV9 NA TRBJ2-1 TRBD2
CASRDRTDTQYF TGTGCCAGCAGGGACCGAACAGATACGCAGTATTTT TRBV2 NA TRBJ2-3 NA
CASSFRTVPDTQYF TGTGCCAGCAGCTTCCGGACAGTCCCAGATACGCAGTATTTT TRBV5-4 NA TRBJ2-3 NA
CASSLSETGADGYTF TGTGCCAGCAGTTTATCGGAGACAGGGGCAGATGGCTACACCTTC TRBV27 NA TRBJ1-2 TRBD1
CASSQDLGGRWDNQPQHF TGCGCCAGCAGCCAAGATCTAGGAGGGCGATGGGACAATCAGCCCCAGCATTTT TRBV4-1 NA TRBJ1-5 NA
CAIRTRTFAGGGTGELFF TGTGCCATCAGAACACGGACTTTCGCGGGAGGAGGCACCGGGGAGCTGTTTTTT TRBV10-3 NA TRBJ2-2 TRBD2
CASSLPARANGEQFF TGTGCCAGCAGCTTACCGGCCAGGGCCAATGGGGAGCAGTTCTTC TRBV7-6 NA TRBJ2-1 NA
CASSLSRTGGYEQYF TGTGCCAGCAGTTTATCACGGACAGGAGGCTACGAGCAGTACTTC TRBV27 NA TRBJ2-7 TRBD1
CASSLVGGTGTEFF TGTGCCAGCAGTTTAGTAGGCGGGACAGGGACGGAGTTCTTC TRBV28 NA TRBJ2-1 TRBD1
CASSQEIRDRARTEAFF TGCGCCAGCAGCCAAGAAATCCGGGACAGGGCGCGCACTGAAGCTTTCTTT TRBV4-1 NA TRBJ1-1 TRBD1
CASSLRRGTWYNEQFF TGTGCCAGCAGTTTACGCAGGGGAACCTGGTACAATGAGCAGTTCTTC TRBV5-6 NA TRBJ2-1 NA
CASSAGTGPTGGGYTF TGTGCCAGCAGCGCTGGGACAGGGCCCACGGGGGGTGGCTACACCTTC TRBV7-6 NA TRBJ1-2 TRBD1
CASKTAGGSYNEQFF TGTGCCAGCAAAACCGCGGGGGGGTCATACAATGAGCAGTTCTTC TRBV27 once TRBJ2-1 TRBD2
CATSRDLGGQNTEAFF TGTGCCACCAGCAGAGATCTTGGAGGACAGAACACTGAAGCTTTCTTT TRBV15 NA TRBJ1-1 NA
CAIGLYGQETQYF TGTGCCATCGGTCTGTACGGGCAAGAGACCCAGTACTTC TRBV10-3 NA TRBJ2-5 NA
CASSLTQGRANVLTF TGTGCCAGCAGCTTAACTCAGGGGAGGGCCAACGTCCTGACTTTC TRBV7-2 NA TRBJ2-6 NA
CASSQEGAGITDTQYF TGCGCCAGCAGCCAAGAGGGGGCGGGAATCACAGATACGCAGTATTTT TRBV4-1 NA TRBJ2-3 NA
CASSQDWAYTDTQYF TGTGCCAGCAGCCAAGATTGGGCCTACACAGATACGCAGTATTTT TRBV14 NA TRBJ2-3 NA
CASSPWLSGRADTGELFF TGTGCCAGCAGCCCTTGGCTTAGCGGGAGGGCCGACACCGGGGAGCTGTTTTTT TRBV7-9 NA TRBJ2-2 TRBD2
CASSEYMEQGGGYGYTF TGTGCCAGCAGTGAATATATGGAGCAGGGAGGAGGCTATGGCTACACCTTC TRBV25-1 NA TRBJ1-2 NA
CASSPDRTVAFF TGTGCCAGCAGCCCGGACAGAACGGTAGCTTTCTTT TRBV7-9 once TRBJ1-1 NA